This entry is about one T cell receptor (beta chain). Deletions cut 1 base from V and 4 bases from J, with 7 bases between. The CDR3 extends over 13 amino acids. Germline CDR1 is SEHNR and CDR2 is FQNEAQ (reference sequence). These data belong to a study of T cell repertoires in ileal Crohn's disease. Assay: immunoSEQ multiplex PCR; the TCRdb copy retains only in-frame clones and omits some. The table records about 9,600 clones, 76% of them present only once. The chain combines TRBV7-9 with TRBJ1-1, with D possibly matching TRBD1 (6 bases). The TCR was taken from an adult with Crohn's disease. What was sequenced was ileal tissue. CDR3 in DNA: TGTGCCAGCAGCTTAGAAGGGGGCACTGAAGCTTTCTTT. As protein: CASSLEGGTEAFF.